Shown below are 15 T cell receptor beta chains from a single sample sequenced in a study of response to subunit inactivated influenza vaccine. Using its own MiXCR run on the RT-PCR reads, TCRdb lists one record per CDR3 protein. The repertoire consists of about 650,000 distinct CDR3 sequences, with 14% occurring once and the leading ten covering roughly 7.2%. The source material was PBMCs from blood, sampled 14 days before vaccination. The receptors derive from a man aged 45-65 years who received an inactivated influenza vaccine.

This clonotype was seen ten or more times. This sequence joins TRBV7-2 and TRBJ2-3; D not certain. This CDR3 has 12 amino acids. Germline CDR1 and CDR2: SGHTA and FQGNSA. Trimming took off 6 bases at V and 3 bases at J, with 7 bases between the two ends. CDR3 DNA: TGTGCCAGCAGTTCATTGACAGATACGCAGTATTTT. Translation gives CASSSLTDTQYF.

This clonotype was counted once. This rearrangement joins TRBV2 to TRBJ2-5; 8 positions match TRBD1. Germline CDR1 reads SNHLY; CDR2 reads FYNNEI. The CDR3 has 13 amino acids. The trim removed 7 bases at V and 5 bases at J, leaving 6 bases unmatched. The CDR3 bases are TGTGCCAGCATCAGGGGGCGAGGGGAGACCCAGTACTTC. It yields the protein CASIRGRGETQYF.

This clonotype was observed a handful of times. The CDR3 DNA reads as TGTGCCAGCAATATCCCCCCCGGGGAGCTGTTTTTT. Amino acid sequence: CASNIPPGELFF. The chain joins TRBV7-3 to TRBJ2-2; unclear D gene. Germline CDR1 is SGHTA and CDR2 is FQGTGA. V dropped 7 bases and J dropped 6 bases, with 9 bases sitting between them. There are 12 residues in the CDR3. The variable domain in full, completed from reference TRBV7-3 and TRBJ2-2, reads GAGVSQTPSNKVTEKGKYVELRCDPISGHTALYWYRQSLGQGPEFLIYFQGTGAADDSGLPNDRFFAVRPEGSVSTLKIQRTERGDSAVYLCASNIPPGELFFGEGSRLTVL.

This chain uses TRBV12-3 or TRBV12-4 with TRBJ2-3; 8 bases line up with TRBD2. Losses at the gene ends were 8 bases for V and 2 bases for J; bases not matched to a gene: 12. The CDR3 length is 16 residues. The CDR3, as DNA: TGTGCCAGCGGTATGTGGAGCGGGGGAAACACAGATACGCAGTATTTT. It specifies CASGMWSGGNTDTQYF.

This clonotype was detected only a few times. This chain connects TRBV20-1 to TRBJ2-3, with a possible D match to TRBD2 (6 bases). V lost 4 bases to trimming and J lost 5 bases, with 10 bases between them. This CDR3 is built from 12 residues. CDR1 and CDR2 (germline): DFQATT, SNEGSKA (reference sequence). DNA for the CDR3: TGCAGTGCTAATGCGGGATTAGATACGCAGTATTTT. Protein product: CSANAGLDTQYF.

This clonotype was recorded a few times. The CDR3 reads CASNPFSGTPPDTQYF. DNA for the CDR3: TGTGCCAGCAACCCTTTTAGCGGCACACCTCCAGATACGCAGTATTTT. This chain joins TRBV7-9 and TRBJ2-3, with TRBD2 as a possible D gene (6 bases). Germline V CDR1 and CDR2: SEHNR, FQNEAQ (reference sequence). With 7 bases removed from V and 4 bases from J, the gap between germline ends came to 21 bases. The CDR3 length is 16 residues.

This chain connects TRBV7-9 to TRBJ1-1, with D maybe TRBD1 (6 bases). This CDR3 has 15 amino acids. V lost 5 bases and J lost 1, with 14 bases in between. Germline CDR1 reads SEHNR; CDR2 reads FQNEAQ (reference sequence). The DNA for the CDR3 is TGTGCCAGCAGCCGCTCCCGGGACACGAACACTGAAGCTTTCTTT. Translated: CASSRSRDTNTEAFF.

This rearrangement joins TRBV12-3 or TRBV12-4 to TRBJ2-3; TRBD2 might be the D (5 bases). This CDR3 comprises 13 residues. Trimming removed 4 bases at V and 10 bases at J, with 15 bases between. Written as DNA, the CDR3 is TGTGCCAGCAGTTCCCGGGAAGCCCCTTCGCAGTATTTT. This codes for CASSSREAPSQYF.

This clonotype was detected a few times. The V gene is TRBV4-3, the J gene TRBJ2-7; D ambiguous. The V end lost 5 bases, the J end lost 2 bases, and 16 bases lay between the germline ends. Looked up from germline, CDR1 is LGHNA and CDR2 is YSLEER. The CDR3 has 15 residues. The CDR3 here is CASSKHDNAAYEQYF. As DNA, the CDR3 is TGCGCCAGCAGCAAACACGATAACGCGGCCTACGAGCAGTACTTC.

The CDR3 region has the DNA TGCGCCAGCGGGGAGGGACAGGGCTACACCGGGGAGCTGTTTTTT. Protein sequence: CASGEGQGYTGELFF. V and J are TRBV10-2 and TRBJ2-2, with 9 bases fitting TRBD1. Germline trimming cut 8 bases from V and 3 bases from J; bases unmatched to any gene: 7. The germline V gene has CDR1 WSHSY and CDR2 SAAADI. This CDR3 has 15 amino acids.

In DNA, the CDR3 is TGCGCCAGCAGCTTGGAGCTCGGGACCTACGAGCAGTACTTC. Translated: CASSLELGTYEQYF. This sequence joins TRBV5-1 and TRBJ2-7, with D perhaps TRBD2 (5 bases). Germline CDR1 is SGHRS and CDR2 is YFSETQ. V was trimmed by 0 bases and J by 2 bases, leaving 9 bases between them. The CDR3 is 14 amino acids.

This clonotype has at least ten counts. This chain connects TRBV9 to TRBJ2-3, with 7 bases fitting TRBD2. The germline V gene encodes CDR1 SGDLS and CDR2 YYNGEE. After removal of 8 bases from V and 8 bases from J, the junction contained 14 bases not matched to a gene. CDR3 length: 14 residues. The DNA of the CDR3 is TGTGCCAGTTCTCTCGCGGGAGAGTTAGGTACGCAGTATTTT. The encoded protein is CASSLAGELGTQYF.

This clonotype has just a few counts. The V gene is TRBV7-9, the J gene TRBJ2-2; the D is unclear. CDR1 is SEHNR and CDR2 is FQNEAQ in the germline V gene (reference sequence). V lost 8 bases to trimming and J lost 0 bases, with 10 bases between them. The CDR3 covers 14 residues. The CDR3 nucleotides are TGTGCCAGCGCCCGATTCGCGAACACCGGGGAGCTGTTTTTT. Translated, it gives CASARFANTGELFF.

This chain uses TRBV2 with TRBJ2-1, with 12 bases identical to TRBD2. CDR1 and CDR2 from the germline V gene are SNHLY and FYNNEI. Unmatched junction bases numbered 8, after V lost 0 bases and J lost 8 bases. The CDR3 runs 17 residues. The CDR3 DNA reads TGTGCCAGCAGTGAAGCCACGACTAGCGGGGGCTTTGATGAGCAGTTCTTC. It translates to CASSEATTSGGFDEQFF.

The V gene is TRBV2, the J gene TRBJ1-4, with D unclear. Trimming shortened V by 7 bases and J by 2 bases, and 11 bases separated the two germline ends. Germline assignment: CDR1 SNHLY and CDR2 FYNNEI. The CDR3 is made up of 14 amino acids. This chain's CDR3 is CASTRRGTNEKLFF. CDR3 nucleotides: TGTGCCAGCACCCGCCGGGGTACTAATGAAAAACTGTTTTTT.